The T cell receptor beta chain described here comes from a study of glioma-infiltrating T cells. TCR alpha and beta CDR3 regions were amplified from RNA using iRepertoire nested multiplex PCR. One-step reverse transcription and amplification started from approximately 100-400 ng of tissue mRNA or PBMC total RNA. MiXCR was run by TCRdb on the multiplex PCR reads, yielding one entry per CDR3 protein. The sample lists fewer than 200,000 distinct CDR3 sequences; around 45% were seen once. This clonotype was seen once. Its antigen is not known. Looked up from germline, CDR1 is KGHSH and CDR2 is LQKENI. The CDR3 extends over 16 amino acids. V was cut by 3 bases and J by 4 bases, with 16 bases left in between. Study-wide results and caveats: Tissue-blood divergence was below expectation in non-neoplastic patients, above in gliomas. Only very few CDR3 sequences appeared in both tissue and blood.

The gene calls are TRBV18 and TRBJ1-3; a possible D gene is TRBD1 (5 bases). What was sequenced was glioma tissue, nonneoplastic brain tissue, or PBMCs (not recorded which). This clonotype originated in a human donor with low-grade glioma or glioblastoma, undergoing nonglioma brain surgery, or in good health (not recorded which). CDR3 sequence (DNA): TGTGCCAGCTCACCGAAGGCCCAGGGCCAAGGAAACACCATATATTTT. Protein sequence: CASSPKAQGQGNTIYF.